This TCR beta chain is from a study of blood T cell repertoires in COVID-19. Study-wide background: COVID-19 samples from acute and convalescent phases originated in the United States, Italy and Spain. The cDNA or gDNA used as material had been derived from T cells, B-cell-depleted T cells, or PBMCs.

In the study's own analysis: By means of reference gene primer amplification, nucleated cell counts were estimated. Profiled with immunoSEQ multiplex PCR; TCRdb holds only in-frame clones, not every one. That table gives V, J and clone size, and the DNA gave D and trimming. Altogether over 150,000 clones are present, around 80% being singletons, with the ten largest covering 2.9%. Per the germline V gene, CDR1 is SGHTA and CDR2 is FQGNSA. V shed 4 bases and J shed 2 bases, with 9 bases lying between them. There are 13 residues in the CDR3. The specimen sequenced was peripheral blood. The receptor was derived from a woman aged 55-70 years with acute or convalescent COVID-19. The chain combines TRBV7-2 with TRBJ2-7; D gene unclear. The CDR3 DNA reads TGTGCCAGCAGCTCCGGTCCTACCTACGAGCAGTACTTC. This sequence encodes CASSSGPTYEQYF.